These 26 T cell receptor beta chains originate from one sample sequenced in a study of shared clonotypes between healthy human individuals. Repertoires were generated with immunoSEQ multiplex PCR, while TCRdb's copy carries only in-frame clones and drops some. The sample contains approximately 400,000 clones, about 96% of which appear only once. Sequencing input: memory CD8+ T cells sorted from blood. As for subset: CD45RO+ cells pooled with CCR7-negative TemRA cells. Source of these receptors: a man younger than 45 in good health.

The chain couples TRBV4-2 to TRBJ1-2, with D perhaps TRBD1 (5 bases). Germline assignment: CDR1 LGHNA and CDR2 YNFKEQ. Deletions cut 0 bases from V and 1 base from J, with 15 bases between. The CDR3 length is 17 residues. The CDR3 nucleotides read TGTGCCAGCAGCCAAGACCTTAGACAGCCCGATAACTATGGCTACACCTTC. This translates into CASSQDLRQPDNYGYTF.

This rearrangement joins TRBV13 to TRBJ2-1, with 13 positions matching TRBD2. J gave up 7 bases and V 5 bases, and 32 bases lay outside the gene matches. Germline CDR1 is PRHDT and CDR2 is FYEKMQ (reference sequence). This CDR3 has 24 amino acids. As DNA, the CDR3 is TGTGCCAGCAGCCCCCAACCCCATCCTCTCGTACTAGCGGGAGGGCTGGCCGGATGGAATGAGCAGTTCTTC. It specifies CASSPQPHPLVLAGGLAGWNEQFF.

This chain connects TRBV29-1 to TRBJ2-7, with D possibly being TRBD1 or TRBD2 (5 bases each). The V gene's germline CDR1 is SQVTM and CDR2 ANQGSEA. CDR3 length equals 12 residues. V was pared by 4 bases and J by 0 bases, with 7 bases between. CDR3 protein: CSVVGGSYEQYF. In DNA, the CDR3 is TGCAGCGTTGTTGGGGGCTCCTACGAGCAGTACTTC.

The V call is TRBV2, the J call TRBJ1-5; 7 bases fit TRBD1. This CDR3 spans 15 amino acids. CDR1 is SNHLY, CDR2 FYNNEI, per germline. Trimming cost V 4 bases and J 5 bases; bases outside gene matches: 8. This CDR3 reads CASSALRDRDQPQHF. CDR3 nucleotide sequence: TGTGCCAGCAGTGCCCTTCGGGACAGAGATCAGCCCCAGCATTTT.

The CDR3, as DNA: TGTGCCAGCAGCCCAACTAGCGGCACAGATACGCAGTATTTT. Protein product: CASSPTSGTDTQYF. This chain links TRBV5-6 with TRBJ2-3; 7 nucleotides align to TRBD2. Germline CDR1 SGHDT, CDR2 YYEEEE. The CDR3 has 14 residues. Trimming removed 4 bases from V and 1 base from J; junction bases left unmatched: 3.

The genes are TRBV27 and TRBJ2-5, with 9 positions matching TRBD2. V dropped 1 base and J dropped 6; count of bases not matched to a gene: 6. CDR3 length equals 15 residues. The V gene's germline CDR1 is MNHEY and CDR2 SMNVEV (reference sequence). The CDR3 region is CASSLFLAGVQTQYF. CDR3 DNA sequence: TGTGCCAGCAGTTTATTTTTAGCGGGAGTACAGACCCAGTACTTC.

The V call is TRBV4-2, the J call TRBJ2-3; D not certain. Germline V gene lookup returns CDR1 LGHNA and CDR2 YNFKEQ. The CDR3 spans 12 residues. With 1 base removed from V and 7 bases from J, the gap between germline ends came to 6 bases. The CDR3 region is CASSQVGNTQYF. As DNA, the CDR3 is TGTGCCAGCAGCCAAGTTGGCAATACGCAGTATTTT.

The CDR3 bases are TGCGCCAGCAGGGTTTCCAGTGCGAATGGCTACACCTTC. As protein: CASRVSSANGYTF. The rearrangement links TRBV5-1 to TRBJ1-2; D not certain. Trimming removed 5 bases at V and 6 bases at J, with 14 bases between. The germline gives CDR1 SGHRS, CDR2 YFSETQ. The CDR3 is made up of 13 amino acids.

The rearrangement joins TRBV7-9 to TRBJ2-7, with D possibly being TRBD2 (6 bases). Trimming removed 3 bases at V and 7 bases at J, with 13 bases between. The CDR3 has 13 residues. Germline loops: CDR1 SEHNR, CDR2 FQNEAQ (reference sequence). CDR3 nucleotides: TGTGCCAGCAGCTTGAGGGGAGGCCGGGAGCAGTACTTC. Its translation is CASSLRGGREQYF.

The chain is built from TRBV7-9 and TRBJ2-3, with a weak D call TRBD1 (6 bases). V gave up 4 bases and J gave up 3 bases, with 20 bases separating them. Per germline, CDR1 SEHNR and CDR2 FQNEAQ (reference sequence). This CDR3 comprises 17 residues. The CDR3 region is CASSSRIRDTITDTQYF. Written as DNA, the CDR3 is TGTGCCAGCAGCTCCCGTATCCGGGACACTATAACAGATACGCAGTATTTT.

This clone was counted a single time. The V gene is TRBV28, the J gene TRBJ1-5; D is possibly TRBD1 (6 bases). CDR1 and CDR2 from the germline V gene are MDHEN and SYDVKM. V lost 5 bases, J lost 4 bases, and 15 bases lay in between. The CDR3 consists of 15 residues. CDR3 sequence reads: CASSPMDSLNQPQHF. The DNA of the CDR3 is TGTGCCAGCAGTCCGATGGACAGCCTTAATCAGCCCCAGCATTTT.

The chain uses TRBV6-1 and TRBJ1-5, with a weak D call TRBD1 (5 bases). This CDR3 has 14 amino acids. Germline-derived CDR1 and CDR2 are MNHNS and SASEGT. The V gene lost 6 bases and the J gene lost 3 bases, with 12 bases spanning the gap. The CDR3 nucleotides are TGTGCCAGCAGGGCCCGGGACCTCAATCAGCCCCAGCATTTT. This translates into CASRARDLNQPQHF.

The CDR3 spells CASSLVGQWGLAYNEQFF. The CDR3 region has the DNA TGTGCCAGCAGCTTAGTGGGACAGTGGGGACTAGCCTACAATGAGCAGTTCTTC. The chain couples TRBV11-3 to TRBJ2-1, with a possible D match to TRBD2 (8 bases). This CDR3 is built from 18 residues. V was shortened by 1 base and J by 2 bases, with 18 bases between the two germline ends. Germline V gene sequence: CDR1 SGHNT, CDR2 YENEEA.

V usage is TRBV13 and J usage is TRBJ1-1; no clear D. V lost 0 bases to trimming and J lost 9 bases, with 5 bases between them. The CDR3 totals 11 residues. Germline CDR1 reads PRHDT; CDR2 reads FYEKMQ (reference sequence). CDR3 sequence: CASSLGGKAFF. The CDR3 nucleotides are TGTGCCAGCAGCTTAGGGGGGAAAGCTTTCTTT. The variable domain in full, with the rest retrieved from reference TRBV13 and TRBJ1-1, is AAGVIQSPRHLIKEKRETATLKCYPIPRHDTVYWYQQGPGQDPQFLISFYEKMQSDKGSIPDRFSAQQFSDYHSELNMSSLELGDSALYFCASSLGGKAFFGQGTRLTVV.

The chain carries TRBV7-9 and TRBJ2-5, with TRBD2 as a possible D gene (5 bases). V lost 1 base and J lost 1, with 13 bases in between. The CDR3 totals 16 residues. Germline lookup yields CDR1 SEHNR and CDR2 FQNEAQ (reference sequence). CDR3 sequence (DNA): TGTGCCAGCAGCTTAGAAGGCGGGCTAACCCAAGAGACCCAGTACTTC. This codes for CASSLEGGLTQETQYF.

CDR3 in DNA: TGTGCCAGCAGCTTAGGGGGACTAGCGAGAGAGCAGTACTTC. Encoded protein: CASSLGGLAREQYF. V usage is TRBV11-2 and J usage is TRBJ2-7; 10 nucleotides match TRBD2. Per the germline V gene, CDR1 is SGHAT and CDR2 is FQNNGV. Germline trimming cut 1 base from V and 7 bases from J; bases unmatched to any gene: 4. CDR3 length equals 14 residues.

The V gene is TRBV2, the J gene TRBJ2-3, with D tentatively TRBD2 (5 bases). Germline V gene lookup returns CDR1 SNHLY and CDR2 FYNNEI. Deletions cut 8 bases from V and 4 bases from J, with 16 bases between. This CDR3 comprises 14 residues. This CDR3 reads CASCRDARADTQYF. The CDR3 nucleotides are TGTGCCAGCTGTAGGGATGCGAGGGCAGATACGCAGTATTTT. The variable domain in full, with the rest retrieved from reference TRBV2 and TRBJ2-3, is EPEVTQTPSHQVTQMGQEVILRCVPISNHLYFYWYRQILGQKVEFLVSFYNNEISEKSEIFDDQFSVERPDGSNFTLKIRSTKLEDSAMYFCASCRDARADTQYFGPGTRLTVL.

This clone appeared a single time. The rearrangement links TRBV6-5 to TRBJ2-5, with D tentatively TRBD1 (6 bases). The V gene's germline CDR1 is MNHEY and CDR2 SVGAGI. V gave up 5 bases and J gave up 2 bases, with 15 bases separating them. The CDR3 is 15 amino acids. CDR3 in DNA: TGTGCCAGCAGTCGGGACAACTCTCAACAAGAGACCCAGTACTTC. This sequence encodes CASSRDNSQQETQYF.

The CDR3 spells CASSSLGLAGETQYF. The CDR3 nucleotides read TGTGCCAGCAGCTCCCTGGGACTAGCGGGGGAGACCCAGTACTTC. The chain joins TRBV9 to TRBJ2-5; 13 nucleotides line up with TRBD2. Germline V gene data show CDR1 as SGDLS and CDR2 as YYNGEE. The CDR3 loop spans 15 amino acids. V dropped 4 bases and J dropped 5; count of bases not matched to a gene: 5.

V and J are TRBV28 and TRBJ1-4; possibly TRBD1 for D (5 bases). Germline-derived CDR1 and CDR2 are MDHEN and SYDVKM. V shed 6 bases and J shed 3 bases, with 17 bases lying between them. This CDR3 region has 16 residues. This CDR3 is CASSLARGGPNEKLFF. In DNA, the CDR3 is TGTGCCAGCAGCCTGGCGAGGGGCGGGCCTAATGAAAAACTGTTTTTT.

V is TRBV4-1 and J is TRBJ2-1, with TRBD1 as a possible D gene (5 bases). Trimming took 3 bases from V and 4 from J, leaving 19 bases between them. Germline V lookup: CDR1 MGHRA, CDR2 YSYEKL. The CDR3 has 17 residues. Here the CDR3 reads CASSQETARIGYNEQFF. The CDR3 DNA reads TGCGCCAGCAGCCAGGAGACAGCCCGAATCGGGTACAATGAGCAGTTCTTC.

The CDR3 loop is CASIAGSQPQHF. CDR3 nucleotides: TGCGCCAGCATCGCGGGGTCCCAGCCCCAGCATTTT. The gene calls are TRBV5-1 and TRBJ1-5; D remains ambiguous. Trimming removed 6 bases from V and 7 bases from J, with 11 bases in between. Germline V lookup: CDR1 SGHRS, CDR2 YFSETQ. This CDR3 is 12 amino acids long.

The V call is TRBV4-1, the J call TRBJ2-1; TRBD2 matches at 9 bases. The germline CDR1 and CDR2 sequences are MGHRA and YSYEKL. With 0 bases clipped from V and 4 bases from J, the junction kept 4 bases outside the gene matches. The CDR3 length is 16 residues. The CDR3 protein is CASSQEGGRVYNEQFF. The CDR3 DNA follows: TGCGCCAGCAGCCAAGAAGGCGGGAGGGTATACAATGAGCAGTTCTTC.

The chain recombines TRBV28 with TRBJ1-4, with D perhaps TRBD1 (6 bases). V was shortened by 5 bases and J by 7 bases, with 17 bases between the two germline ends. Looked up from germline, CDR1 is MDHEN and CDR2 is SYDVKM. The CDR3 runs to 15 residues. CDR3 sequence: CASSLQTGHSEKLFF. CDR3 nucleotide sequence: TGTGCCAGCAGTCTACAGACGGGACACAGTGAAAAACTGTTTTTT.

The chain couples TRBV9 to TRBJ1-1, with D tentatively TRBD1 (6 bases). The CDR3 is 14 amino acids. V shed 7 bases and J shed 2 bases, with 15 bases lying between them. In germline, CDR1 is SGDLS, CDR2 YYNGEE. The CDR3, as DNA: TGTGCCAGCGGGGTCGGGGGCTTCAACACTGAAGCTTTCTTT. The encoded protein is CASGVGGFNTEAFF.

The J gene is TRBJ1-5, the V gene TRBV6-6, with D possibly matching TRBD1 (6 bases). Trimming cost V 4 bases and J 4 bases, with 14 bases left between them. This CDR3 spans 15 amino acids. Germline V gives CDR1 MNHNY, CDR2 SVGAGI (reference sequence). The CDR3 spells CASSWVSGANQPQHF. DNA for the CDR3: TGTGCCAGCAGTTGGGTATCGGGGGCGAATCAGCCCCAGCATTTT.